This T cell receptor beta chain was sequenced for a study of blood T cell repertoires in COVID-19. Measured with immunoSEQ multiplex PCR; TCRdb has only the in-frame clones, and not every one. The data show about 200,000 clones, roughly 80% seen once. The source material was peripheral blood. This sequence originates from a woman aged 70-85 years with acute or convalescent COVID-19.

The CDR3 is CSASPASGGGRAQYF. CDR3 bases: TGCAGTGCTAGTCCGGCTAGCGGGGGGGGCCGGGCCCAGTACTTC. V is TRBV20-1 and J is TRBJ2-5, with TRBD2 identical over 12 bases. Trimming cost V 3 bases and J 9 bases; bases outside gene matches: 11. The CDR3 loop spans 15 amino acids. Per germline, CDR1 DFQATT and CDR2 SNEGSKA (reference sequence).